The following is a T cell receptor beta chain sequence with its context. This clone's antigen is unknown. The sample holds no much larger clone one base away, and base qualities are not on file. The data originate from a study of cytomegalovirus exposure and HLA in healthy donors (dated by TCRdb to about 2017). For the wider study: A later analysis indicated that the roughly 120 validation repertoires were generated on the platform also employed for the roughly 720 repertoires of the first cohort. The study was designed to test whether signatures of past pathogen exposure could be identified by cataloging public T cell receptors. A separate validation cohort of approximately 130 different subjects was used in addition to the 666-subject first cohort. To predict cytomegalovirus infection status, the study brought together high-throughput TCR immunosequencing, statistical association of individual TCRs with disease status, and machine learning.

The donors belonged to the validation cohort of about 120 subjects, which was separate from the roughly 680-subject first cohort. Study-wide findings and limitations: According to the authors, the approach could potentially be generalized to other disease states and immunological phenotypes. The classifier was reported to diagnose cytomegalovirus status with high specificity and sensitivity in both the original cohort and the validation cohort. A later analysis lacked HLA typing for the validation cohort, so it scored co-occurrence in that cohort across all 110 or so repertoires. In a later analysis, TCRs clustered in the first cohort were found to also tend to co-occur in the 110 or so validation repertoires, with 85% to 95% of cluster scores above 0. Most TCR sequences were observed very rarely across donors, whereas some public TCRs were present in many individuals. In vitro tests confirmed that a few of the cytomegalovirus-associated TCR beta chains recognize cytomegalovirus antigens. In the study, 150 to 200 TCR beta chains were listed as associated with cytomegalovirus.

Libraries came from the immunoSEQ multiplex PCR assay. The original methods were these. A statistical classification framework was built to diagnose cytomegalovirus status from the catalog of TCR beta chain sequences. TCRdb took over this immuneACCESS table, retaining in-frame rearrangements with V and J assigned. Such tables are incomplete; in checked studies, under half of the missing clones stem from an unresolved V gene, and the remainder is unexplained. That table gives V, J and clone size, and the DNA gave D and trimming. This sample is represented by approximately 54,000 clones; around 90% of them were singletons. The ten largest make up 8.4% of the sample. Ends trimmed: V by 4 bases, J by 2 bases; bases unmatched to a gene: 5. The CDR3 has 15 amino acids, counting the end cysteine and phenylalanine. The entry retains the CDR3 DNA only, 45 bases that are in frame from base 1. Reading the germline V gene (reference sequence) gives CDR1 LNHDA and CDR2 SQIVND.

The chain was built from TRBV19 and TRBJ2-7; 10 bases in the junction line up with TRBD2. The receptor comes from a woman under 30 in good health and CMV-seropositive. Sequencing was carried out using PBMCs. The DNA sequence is TGTGCCAGTAGTAATGGGCTAGCGGGGGCCTACGAGCAGTACTTC. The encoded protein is CASSNGLAGAYEQYF.